One and the same sample provided the 7 T cell receptor beta chains below, sequenced in a study of Graves' ophthalmopathy and Graves' hyperthyroidism. For repertoire sequencing, the TCR beta CDR3 regions were amplified from RNA transcripts. Second-round multiplex PCR followed a first-round RT-PCR using HTBI primers. One entry per CDR3 protein results from TCRdb running MiXCR on the multiplex PCR reads. The sample includes about 1.1 million distinct CDR3 sequences, less than 45% of them seen just once. The material sequenced was peripheral blood or thyroid tissue (not recorded which). These receptors all come from an adult man with Graves' hyperthyroidism.

Worth noting for this clonotype: This sequence may be a read error, since a much larger clone differs from it by one base. This chain joins TRBV7-9 and TRBJ2-5; 10 bases are a match to TRBD2. V lost 5 bases, J lost 3 bases, and 9 bases stayed unmatched. This CDR3 is 16 amino acids long. Looked up from germline, CDR1 is SEHNR and CDR2 is FQNEAQ (reference sequence). CDR3 DNA sequence: TGTGCCAGCAGCCGTGGGGCTAGCGGGGGTAAAGAGACCCAGTACTTC. Amino acids: CASSRGASGGKETQYF.

In this sample, this clonotype turned up a few times. This chain uses TRBV20-1 with TRBJ2-2; 10 nucleotides align to TRBD2. CDR1 is DFQATT and CDR2 is SNEGSKA in the germline V gene (reference sequence). The junction had 2 bases not matched to a gene; V was cut back by 5 bases and J by 2 bases. This CDR3 has 14 residues. The CDR3 coding sequence is TGCAGTGCTGGACTAGCGGAAAACACCGGGGAGCTGTTTTTT. Translating it yields CSAGLAENTGELFF.

The V gene is TRBV29-1, the J gene TRBJ2-5; D not resolved. The V and J ends lost 7 bases and 2 bases respectively, with 5 bases between them. CDR3 length: 10 residues. Germline V gives CDR1 SQVTM, CDR2 ANQGSEA. CDR3 sequence reads: CSGAQETQYF. CDR3 nucleotide sequence: TGCAGCGGGGCTCAAGAGACCCAGTACTTC.

As for this clonotype: At one end the junction does not follow the germline gene, possibly because of a read error. CDR3 amino acids: CASSPGAHRETQYF. In nucleotides, the CDR3 is TGTGCCAGTAGCCCAGGGGCACACCGAGAGACCCAGTACTTC. J is TRBJ2-5 and V is TRBV14; TRBD1 is a possible D gene (6 bases). CDR1 is SGHDN and CDR2 is FVKESK in the germline V gene. This CDR3 contains 14 residues.

There are a few counts of this clonotype. The rearrangement links TRBV11-2 to TRBJ2-7, with D perhaps matching TRBD1 (6 bases). V lost 1 base and J lost 0, with 13 bases in between. The CDR3 spans 16 residues. Germline CDR1 and CDR2: SGHAT and FQNNGV. The CDR3 here is CASSLAPRTASYEQYF. The CDR3 region has the DNA TGTGCCAGCAGCTTAGCCCCGAGGACAGCCTCCTACGAGCAGTACTTC.

The CDR3 region has the DNA TGCAGCGTCGCTGGGGGGGACAGGGGGCTCAAAACTGAAGCTTTCTTT. This sequence encodes CSVAGGDRGLKTEAFF. The chain employs TRBV29-1 and TRBJ1-1, with 12 nucleotides matching TRBD1. Unmatched junction bases numbered 13, after V lost 6 bases and J lost 5 bases. CDR1 and CDR2 (germline): SQVTM, ANQGSEA. There are 16 residues in the CDR3.

About this clonotype itself: A much larger clone is a single base away; this may be a read error. This rearrangement joins TRBV7-9 to TRBJ1-2; TRBD1 aligns across 7 bases. Germline V gene lookup returns CDR1 SEHNR and CDR2 FQNEAQ (reference sequence). The V gene end was trimmed by 7 bases and the J gene end by 6 bases; junction bases not matched to a gene: 14. This CDR3 contains 15 residues. The CDR3 DNA is TGTGCCAGCAACCCGGGACAGAGCCGCTCGGATGGCTACACCTTC. This translates into CASNPGQSRSDGYTF.